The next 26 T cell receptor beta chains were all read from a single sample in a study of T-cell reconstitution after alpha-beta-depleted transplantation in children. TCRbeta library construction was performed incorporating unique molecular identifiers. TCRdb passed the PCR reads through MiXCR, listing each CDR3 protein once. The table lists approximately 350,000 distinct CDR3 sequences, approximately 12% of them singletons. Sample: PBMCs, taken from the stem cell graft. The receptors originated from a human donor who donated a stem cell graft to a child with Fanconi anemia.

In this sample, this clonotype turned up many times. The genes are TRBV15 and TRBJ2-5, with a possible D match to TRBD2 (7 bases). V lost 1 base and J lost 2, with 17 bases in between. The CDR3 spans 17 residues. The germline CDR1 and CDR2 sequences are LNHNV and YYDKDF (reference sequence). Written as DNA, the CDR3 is TGTGCCACCAGCAGAGTGGGGGGGCTAGCGGATCAAGAGACCCAGTACTTC. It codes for CATSRVGGLADQETQYF.

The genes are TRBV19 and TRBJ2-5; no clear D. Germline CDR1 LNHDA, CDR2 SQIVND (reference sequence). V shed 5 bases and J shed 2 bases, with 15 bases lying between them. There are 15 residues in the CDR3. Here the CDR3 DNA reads TGTGCCAGTAGTTCCTCCGGTGGGCGGCAAGAGACCCAGTACTTC. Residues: CASSSSGGRQETQYF.

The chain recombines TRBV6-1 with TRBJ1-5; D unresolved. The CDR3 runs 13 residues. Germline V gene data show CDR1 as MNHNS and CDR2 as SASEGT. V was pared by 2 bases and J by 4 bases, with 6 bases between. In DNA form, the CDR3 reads TGTGCCAGCAGTGAAACGGTTAATCAGCCCCAGCATTTT. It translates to CASSETVNQPQHF.

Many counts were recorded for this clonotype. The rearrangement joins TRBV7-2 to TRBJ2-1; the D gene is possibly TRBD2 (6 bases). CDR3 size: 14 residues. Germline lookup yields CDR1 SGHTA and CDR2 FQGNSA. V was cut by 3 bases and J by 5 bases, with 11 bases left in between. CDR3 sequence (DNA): TGTGCCAGCAGCTTTGTTTGGGGGGACAATGAGCAGTTCTTC. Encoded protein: CASSFVWGDNEQFF.

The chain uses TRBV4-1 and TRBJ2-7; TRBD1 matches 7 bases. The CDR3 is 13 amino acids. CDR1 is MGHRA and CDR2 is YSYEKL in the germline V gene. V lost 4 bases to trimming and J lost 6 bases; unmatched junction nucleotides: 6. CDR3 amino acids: CASSLRQGLEQYV. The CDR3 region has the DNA TGCGCCAGCAGCCTGAGACAGGGTCTCGAGCAGTACGTC.

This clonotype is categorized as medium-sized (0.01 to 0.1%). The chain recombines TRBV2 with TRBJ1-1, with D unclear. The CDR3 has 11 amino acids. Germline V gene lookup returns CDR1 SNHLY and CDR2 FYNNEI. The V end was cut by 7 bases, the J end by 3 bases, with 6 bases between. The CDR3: CASTYDTEAFF. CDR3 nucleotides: TGTGCCAGCACGTACGACACTGAAGCTTTCTTT. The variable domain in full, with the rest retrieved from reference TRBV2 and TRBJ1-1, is EPEVTQTPSHQVTQMGQEVILRCVPISNHLYFYWYRQILGQKVEFLVSFYNNEISEKSEIFDDQFSVERPDGSNFTLKIRSTKLEDSAMYFCASTYDTEAFFGQGTRLTVV.

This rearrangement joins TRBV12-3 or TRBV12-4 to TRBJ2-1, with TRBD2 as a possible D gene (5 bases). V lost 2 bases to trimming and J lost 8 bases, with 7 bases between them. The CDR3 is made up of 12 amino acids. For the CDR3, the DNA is TGTGCCAGCAGTTTATCTAGCCATGAGCAGTTCTTC. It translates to CASSLSSHEQFF.

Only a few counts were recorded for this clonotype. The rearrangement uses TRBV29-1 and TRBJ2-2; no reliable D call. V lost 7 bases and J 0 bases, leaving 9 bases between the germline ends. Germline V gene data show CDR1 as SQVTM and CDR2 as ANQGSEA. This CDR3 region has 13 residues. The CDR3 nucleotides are TGCAGCGCCGTCATGGCGAACACCGGGGAGCTGTTTTTT. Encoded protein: CSAVMANTGELFF.

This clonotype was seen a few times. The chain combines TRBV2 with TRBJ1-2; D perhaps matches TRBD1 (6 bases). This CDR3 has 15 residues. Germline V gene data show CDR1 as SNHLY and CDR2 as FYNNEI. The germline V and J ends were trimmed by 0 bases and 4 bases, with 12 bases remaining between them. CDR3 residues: CASSEARGGPYGYTF. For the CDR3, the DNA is TGTGCCAGCAGTGAAGCGAGGGGGGGACCCTATGGCTACACCTTC.

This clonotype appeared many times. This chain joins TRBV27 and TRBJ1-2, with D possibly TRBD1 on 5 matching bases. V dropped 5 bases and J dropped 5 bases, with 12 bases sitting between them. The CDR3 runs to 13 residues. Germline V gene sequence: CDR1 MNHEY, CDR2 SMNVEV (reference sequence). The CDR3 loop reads CASSPSGTYGYTF. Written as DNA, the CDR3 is TGTGCCAGCAGTCCATCCGGGACTTATGGCTACACCTTC.

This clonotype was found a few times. This CDR3 reads CASSSPSGGVHEQFF. The CDR3 DNA sequence: TGTGCCAGCAGTTCCCCTAGCGGGGGTGTTCATGAGCAGTTCTTC. The chain carries TRBV27 and TRBJ2-1, with TRBD2 matching 10 bases. Germline V lookup: CDR1 MNHEY, CDR2 SMNVEV (reference sequence). The CDR3 runs to 15 residues. The ends lost 4 bases at V and 8 bases at J; junction bases unmatched: 8.

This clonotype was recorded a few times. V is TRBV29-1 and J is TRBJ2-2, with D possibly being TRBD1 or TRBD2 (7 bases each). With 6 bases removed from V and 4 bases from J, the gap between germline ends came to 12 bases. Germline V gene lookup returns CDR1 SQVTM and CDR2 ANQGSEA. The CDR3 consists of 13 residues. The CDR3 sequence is CSVQGEGTGELFF. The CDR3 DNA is TGCAGCGTCCAGGGGGAGGGCACCGGGGAGCTGTTTTTT.

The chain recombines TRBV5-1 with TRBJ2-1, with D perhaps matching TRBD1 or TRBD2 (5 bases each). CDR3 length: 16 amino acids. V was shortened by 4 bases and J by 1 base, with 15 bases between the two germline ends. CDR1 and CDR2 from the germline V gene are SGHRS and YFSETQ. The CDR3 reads CASSVRDGGSYNEQFF. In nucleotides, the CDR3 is TGCGCCAGCAGCGTCCGGGACGGAGGTTCCTACAATGAGCAGTTCTTC.

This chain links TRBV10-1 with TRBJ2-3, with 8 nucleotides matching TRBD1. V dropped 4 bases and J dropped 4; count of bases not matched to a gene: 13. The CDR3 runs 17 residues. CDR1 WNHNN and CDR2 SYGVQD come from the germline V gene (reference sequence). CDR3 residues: CASSGGTGPGPPDTQYF. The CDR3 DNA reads TGCGCCAGCAGTGGGGGGACAGGCCCTGGCCCCCCAGATACGCAGTATTTT.

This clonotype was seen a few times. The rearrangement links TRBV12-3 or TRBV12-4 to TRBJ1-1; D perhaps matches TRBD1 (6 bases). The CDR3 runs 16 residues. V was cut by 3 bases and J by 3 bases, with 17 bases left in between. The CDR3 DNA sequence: TGTGCCAGCAGTTTTCATATACAGGGTGGAGACACTGAAGCTTTCTTT. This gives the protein CASSFHIQGGDTEAFF.

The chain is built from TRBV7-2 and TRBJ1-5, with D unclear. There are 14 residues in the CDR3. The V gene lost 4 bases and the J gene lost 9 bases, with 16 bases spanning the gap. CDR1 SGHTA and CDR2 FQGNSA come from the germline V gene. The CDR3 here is CASSYLSAERPQHF. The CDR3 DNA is TGTGCCAGCAGCTACCTGTCGGCCGAACGGCCCCAGCATTTT.

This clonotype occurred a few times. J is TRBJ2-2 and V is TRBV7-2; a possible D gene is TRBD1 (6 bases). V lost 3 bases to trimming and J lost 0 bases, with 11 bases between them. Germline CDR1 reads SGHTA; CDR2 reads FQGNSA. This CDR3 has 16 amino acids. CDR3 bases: TGTGCCAGCAGCTTGTACAGGGTGGCGAACACCGGGGAGCTGTTTTTT. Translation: CASSLYRVANTGELFF.

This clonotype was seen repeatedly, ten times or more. This CDR3 is CASSLQGIRTDTQYF. DNA of the CDR3: TGTGCCAGCAGCCTACAGGGCATAAGGACAGATACGCAGTATTTT. This rearrangement joins TRBV7-9 to TRBJ2-3; a possible D gene is TRBD1 (6 bases). The CDR3 totals 15 residues. Between the trimmed V and J ends, which lost 5 bases and 3 bases, there was a span of 15 bases. Germline V gene sequence: CDR1 SEHNR, CDR2 FQNEAQ (reference sequence).

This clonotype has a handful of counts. CDR3 residues: CASRQGWSNNQPQHF. The CDR3 DNA reads as TGTGCCAGCAGGCAAGGCTGGAGTAACAATCAGCCCCAGCATTTT. The chain links TRBV28 to TRBJ1-5; D is ambiguous. Germline CDR1 is MDHEN and CDR2 is SYDVKM. This CDR3 is 15 amino acids long. V was trimmed by 6 bases and J by 3 bases, leaving 15 bases between them.

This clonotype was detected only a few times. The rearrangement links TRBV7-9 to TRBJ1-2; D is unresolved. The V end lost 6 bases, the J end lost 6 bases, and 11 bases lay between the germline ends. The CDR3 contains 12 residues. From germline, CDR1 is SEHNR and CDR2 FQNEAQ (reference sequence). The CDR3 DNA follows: TGTGCCAGCAGGCCACTATCCGATGGCTACACCTTC. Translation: CASRPLSDGYTF. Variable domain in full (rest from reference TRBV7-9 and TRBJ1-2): DTGVSQNPRHKITKRGQNVTFRCDPISEHNRLYWYRQTLGQGPEFLTYFQNEAQLEKSRLLSDRFSAERPKGSFSTLEIQRTEQGDSAMYLCASRPLSDGYTFGSGTRLTVV.

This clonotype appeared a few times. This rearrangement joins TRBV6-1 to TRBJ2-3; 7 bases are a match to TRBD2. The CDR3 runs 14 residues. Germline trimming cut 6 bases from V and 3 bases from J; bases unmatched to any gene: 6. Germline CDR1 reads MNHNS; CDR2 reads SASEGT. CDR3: CASRGEGLTDTQYF. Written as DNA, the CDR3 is TGTGCCAGCAGGGGGGAGGGGTTGACAGATACGCAGTATTTT.

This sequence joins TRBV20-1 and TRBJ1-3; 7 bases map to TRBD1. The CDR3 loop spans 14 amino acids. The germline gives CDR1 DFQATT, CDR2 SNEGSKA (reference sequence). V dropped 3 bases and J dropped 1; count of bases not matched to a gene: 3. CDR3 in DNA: TGCAGTGCTAGGGACAGGAGGTCTGGAAACACCATATATTTT. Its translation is CSARDRRSGNTIYF.

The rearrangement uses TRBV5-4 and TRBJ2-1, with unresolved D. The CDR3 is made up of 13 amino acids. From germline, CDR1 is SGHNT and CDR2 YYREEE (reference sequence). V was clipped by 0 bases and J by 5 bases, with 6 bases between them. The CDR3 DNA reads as TGTGCCAGCAGCTTGGAAGTTGACAATGAGCAGTTCTTC. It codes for CASSLEVDNEQFF.

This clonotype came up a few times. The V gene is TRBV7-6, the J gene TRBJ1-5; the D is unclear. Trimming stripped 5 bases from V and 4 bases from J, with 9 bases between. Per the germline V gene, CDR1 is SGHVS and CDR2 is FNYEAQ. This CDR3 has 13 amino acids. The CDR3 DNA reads TGTGCCAGCAGCCCATCGCTAAATCAGCCCCAGCATTTT. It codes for CASSPSLNQPQHF.

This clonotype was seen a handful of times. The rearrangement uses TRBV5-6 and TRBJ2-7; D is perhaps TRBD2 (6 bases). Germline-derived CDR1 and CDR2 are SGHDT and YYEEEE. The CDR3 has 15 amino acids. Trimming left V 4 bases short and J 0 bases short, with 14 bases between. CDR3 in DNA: TGTGCCAGCAGCCCCCGGGACTGGAACTCCTACGAGCAGTACTTC. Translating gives CASSPRDWNSYEQYF.

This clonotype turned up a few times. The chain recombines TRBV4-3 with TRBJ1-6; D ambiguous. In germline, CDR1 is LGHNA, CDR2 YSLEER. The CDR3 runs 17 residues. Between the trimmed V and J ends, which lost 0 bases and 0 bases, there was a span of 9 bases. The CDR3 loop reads CASSQDRYSSYNSPLHF. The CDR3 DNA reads TGCGCCAGCAGCCAAGATCGGTACAGCTCCTATAATTCACCCCTCCACTTT.